Described below is a single TCR beta chain sequence and its context. Its antigen is unknown. Repertoires were generated with immunoSEQ multiplex PCR, while TCRdb's copy carries only in-frame clones and drops some. The sample consists of more than 70,000 clones, over 75% of them appearing once. These data belong to a study of OX40 agonist ivuxolimab in advanced cancers. Study as a whole: The patients received ivuxolimab by intravenous route every 2 weeks at 0.01 to 10 mg/kg. Enrolled patients in dose escalation had cancers that were hepatocellular carcinoma, melanoma, renal cell or head and neck cancer. Study-level points and caveats: The average count of expanded clones was higher among CD8+ T cells than among CD4+.

V gave up 5 bases and J gave up 3 bases; unmatched junction bases: 9. There are 15 residues in the CDR3. Germline V gene sequence: CDR1 SGHTA, CDR2 FQGNSA. Blood sampling took place at baseline, cycle 4 day 1, and cycle 7 day 1. The sequence derives from an adult with an advanced solid tumor such as melanoma, head and neck, liver or kidney cancer. The V and J genes are TRBV7-2 and TRBJ2-7; 8 bases align to TRBD2. Sequenced here: CD4+ or CD8+ T cells sorted from blood, sampled in a trial of the OX40 agonist ivuxolimab. The DNA of the CDR3 is TGTGCCAGCAGCCAAAGTTCGGGGGGGATCTACGAGCAGTACTTC. Its protein product is CASSQSSGGIYEQYF.